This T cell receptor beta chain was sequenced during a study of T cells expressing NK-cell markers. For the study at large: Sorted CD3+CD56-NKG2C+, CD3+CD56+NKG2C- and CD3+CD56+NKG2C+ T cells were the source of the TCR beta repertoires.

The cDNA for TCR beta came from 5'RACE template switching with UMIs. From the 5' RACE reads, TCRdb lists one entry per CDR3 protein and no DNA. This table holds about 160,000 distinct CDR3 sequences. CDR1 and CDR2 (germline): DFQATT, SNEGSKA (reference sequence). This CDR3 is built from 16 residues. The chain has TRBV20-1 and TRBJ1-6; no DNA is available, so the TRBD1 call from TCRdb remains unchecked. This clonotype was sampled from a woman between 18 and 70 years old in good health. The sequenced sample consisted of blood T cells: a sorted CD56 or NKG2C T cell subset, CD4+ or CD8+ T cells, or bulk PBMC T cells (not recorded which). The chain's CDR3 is CSARDFRGSYNSPLHF.